This TCR beta chain was sequenced in a study of spatial heterogeneity in lung cancer. General study results and limits: Higher tumor mutation counts went along with higher counts of expanded intratumoral alpha and beta TCRs.

Germline CDR1 is DFQATT and CDR2 is SNEGSKA (reference sequence). Losses at the gene ends were 0 bases for V and 0 bases for J; bases not matched to a gene: 7. The CDR3 extends over 17 amino acids. This clonotype has a count of ten or more. The antigen remains undetermined. This beta chain is a stray read from a library made for alpha chains; its abundance is not meaningful. Each CDR3 protein gets one entry after TCRdb re-called the 5' RACE reads with MiXCR. The sample has 13,000 or so distinct CDR3 sequences; less than 6.5% are singletons. Documented time point: sample taken at primary tumor resection.

The genes are TRBV20-1 and TRBJ1-5; 8 positions agree with TRBD1. The clonotype originates from a female donor with early-stage non-small cell lung cancer. Here the sequenced sample was lung tumor tissue, taken at surgery. The CDR3 DNA reads TGCAGTGCTAGAGACAGGGGGCGCGGATATAGCAATCAGCCCCAGCATTTT. Its protein product is CSARDRGRGYSNQPQHF.